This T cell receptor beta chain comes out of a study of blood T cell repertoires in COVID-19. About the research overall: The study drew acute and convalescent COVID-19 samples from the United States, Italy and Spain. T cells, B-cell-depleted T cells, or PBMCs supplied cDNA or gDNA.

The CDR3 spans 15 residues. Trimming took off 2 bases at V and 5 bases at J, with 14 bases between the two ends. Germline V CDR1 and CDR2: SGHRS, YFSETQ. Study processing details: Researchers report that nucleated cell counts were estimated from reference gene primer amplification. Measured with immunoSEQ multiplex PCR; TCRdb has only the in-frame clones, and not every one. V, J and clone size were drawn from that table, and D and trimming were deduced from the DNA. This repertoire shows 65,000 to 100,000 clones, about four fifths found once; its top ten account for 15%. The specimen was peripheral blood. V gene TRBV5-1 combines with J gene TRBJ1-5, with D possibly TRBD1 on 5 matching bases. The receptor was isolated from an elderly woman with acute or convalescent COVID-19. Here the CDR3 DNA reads TGCGCCAGCAGCTTAAGCCAGGGTGTCGATCAGCCCCAGCATTTT. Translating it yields CASSLSQGVDQPQHF.